The source of this TCR beta chain is a study of blood T cell repertoires in COVID-19. Across the study: Samples came from the United States, Italy and Spain, spanning acute and convalescent COVID-19. T cells, B-cell-depleted T cells, or PBMCs supplied cDNA or gDNA.

In the original analysis: Amplified reference gene primers provided the basis for estimating nucleated cell counts. Only in-frame clones appear in the TCRdb table, and some are missing; sequencing was by immunoSEQ multiplex PCR. V and J calls and clone size follow that table, whereas D and trimming were derived from the DNA. The table lists 130,000 to 150,000 clones, 81% of them singletons. The origin of this receptor is a human donor with acute or convalescent COVID-19. The donor label of this sample is uncertain. Sample: peripheral blood.

This chain's CDR3 is CASSEEGQGSSGYTF. The CDR3, as DNA: TGTGCCAGCAGTGAAGAAGGACAGGGGTCGTCTGGCTACACCTTC. The chain uses TRBV25-1 and TRBJ1-2; 9 bases are a match to TRBD1. J lost 7 bases, V lost 2 bases, and 8 bases had no gene match. The CDR3 contains 15 residues. Germline values: CDR1 MGHDK, CDR2 SYGVNS.